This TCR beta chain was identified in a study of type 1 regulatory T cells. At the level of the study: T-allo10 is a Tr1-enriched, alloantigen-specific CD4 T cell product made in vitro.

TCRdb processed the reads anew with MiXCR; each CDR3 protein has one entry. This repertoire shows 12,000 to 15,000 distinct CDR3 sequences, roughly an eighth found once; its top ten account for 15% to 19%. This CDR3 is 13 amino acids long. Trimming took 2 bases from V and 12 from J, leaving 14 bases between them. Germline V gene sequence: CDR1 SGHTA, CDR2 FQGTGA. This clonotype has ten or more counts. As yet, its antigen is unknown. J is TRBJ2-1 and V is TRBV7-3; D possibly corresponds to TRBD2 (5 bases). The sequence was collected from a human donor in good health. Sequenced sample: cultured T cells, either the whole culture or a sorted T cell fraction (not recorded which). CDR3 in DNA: TGTGCCAGCAGCTTATATGGCCCCGAGGGGCAGTTCTTC. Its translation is CASSLYGPEGQFF.